The present entry profiles one T cell receptor (beta chain) with its context. The germline V gene encodes CDR1 PRHDT and CDR2 FYEKMQ (reference sequence). V lost 1 base, J lost 6 bases, and 9 bases lay in between. This CDR3 is built from 13 residues. The data were produced by immunoSEQ multiplex PCR, yet TCRdb's version contains in-frame clones alone and is incomplete. The sample shows approximately 82,000 clones, about 90% of them seen only once. The record originates from a study of control samples from healthy donors and cancer patients. The chain combines TRBV13 with TRBJ1-2, with a weak D call TRBD1 (5 bases). The source of this sequence is a man aged 45-65 years in good health. The sample consisted of blood. CDR3 sequence (DNA): TGTGCCAGCAGCTTAGTATCGGGGGATGGCTACACCTTC. Its translation: CASSLVSGDGYTF.